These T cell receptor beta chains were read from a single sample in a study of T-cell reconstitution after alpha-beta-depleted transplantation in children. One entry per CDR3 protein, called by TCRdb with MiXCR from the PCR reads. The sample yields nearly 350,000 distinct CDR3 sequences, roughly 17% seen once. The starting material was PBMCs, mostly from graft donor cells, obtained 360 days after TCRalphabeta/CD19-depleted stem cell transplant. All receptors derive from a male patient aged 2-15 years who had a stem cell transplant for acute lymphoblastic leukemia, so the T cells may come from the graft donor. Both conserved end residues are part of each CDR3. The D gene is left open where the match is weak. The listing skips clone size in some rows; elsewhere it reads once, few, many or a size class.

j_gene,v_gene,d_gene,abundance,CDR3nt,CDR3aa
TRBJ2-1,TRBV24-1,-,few,TGTGCCACCAGTGCCCCCCTGGGTAGCTCCTACAATGAGCAGTTCTTC,CATSAPLGSSYNEQFF
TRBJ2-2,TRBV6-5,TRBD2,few,TGTGCCAGCAGTTTCCCTCCTAGCGGGAGGGCCGATTCTCCCGGGGAGCTGTTTTTT,CASSFPPSGRADSPGELFF
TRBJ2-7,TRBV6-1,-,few,TGTGCCAGCAGCCCATACAGGGTTCGGCCCTACGAGCAGTACTTC,CASSPYRVRPYEQYF
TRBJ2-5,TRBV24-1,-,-,TGTGCCACCAGTGCCCGGACGGGGTGGAGACAAGAGACCCAGTACTTC,CATSARTGWRQETQYF
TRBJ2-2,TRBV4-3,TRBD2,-,TGCGCCAGCAGCCAAGATAGCGGGGGGCGGAACGGGGAGCTGTTTTTT,CASSQDSGGRNGELFF
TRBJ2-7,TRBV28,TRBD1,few,TGTGCCAGCAGGGGACAGACCTACGAGCAGTACTTC,CASRGQTYEQYF
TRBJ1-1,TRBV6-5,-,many,TGTGCCAGCAGTCCCAGCGGGGGTACGGCTTTCTTT,CASSPSGGTAFF
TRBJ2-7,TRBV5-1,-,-,TGCGCCAGCAGCTCAGACAGGCCCTACGAGCAGTACTTC,CASSSDRPYEQYF
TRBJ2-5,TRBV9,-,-,TGTGCCAGCAGCGTAGCTGGCGGACAAGAGACCCAGTACTTC,CASSVAGGQETQYF
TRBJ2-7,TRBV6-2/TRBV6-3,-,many,TGTGCCAGCAGGACACTCTACGAGCAGTACTTC,CASRTLYEQYF
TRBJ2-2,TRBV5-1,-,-,TGCGCCAGCACCGGACCTACCGGGGAGCTGTTTTTT,CASTGPTGELFF
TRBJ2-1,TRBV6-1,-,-,TGTGCCAGCAGTGAAGGGATCTCCTACAATGAGCAGTTCTTC,CASSEGISYNEQFF
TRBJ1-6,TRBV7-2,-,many,TGTGCCAGCACCCTAGGGTCGGATAATTCACCCCTCCACTTT,CASTLGSDNSPLHF
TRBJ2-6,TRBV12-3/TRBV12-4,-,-,TGTGCCAGCAGCTCCCCGCCAGGGGACGTCCTGACTTTC,CASSSPPGDVLTF
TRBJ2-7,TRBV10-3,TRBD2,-,TGTGCCATCAGCGGGAGGGCCGGGGTCTCCTACGAGCAGTACTTC,CAISGRAGVSYEQYF
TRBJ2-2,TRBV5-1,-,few,TGCGCCAGCAGCGTGGGTGAGATCCAGTACACCGGGGAGCTGTTTTTT,CASSVGEIQYTGELFF
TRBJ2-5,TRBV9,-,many,TGTGCCAGCAGCGCCCGGGACCGCCCTTACCAAGAGACCCAGTACTTC,CASSARDRPYQETQYF
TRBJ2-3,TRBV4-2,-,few,TGTGCCAGCAGCCAAGAGCTTTGGCAGGGCCCTCAGGATACGCAGTATTTT,CASSQELWQGPQDTQYF
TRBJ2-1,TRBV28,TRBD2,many,TGTGCCAGCAGGGAACTGACTAGCGGTTCCTACAATGAGCAGTTCTTC,CASRELTSGSYNEQFF
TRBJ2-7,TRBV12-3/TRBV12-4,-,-,TGTGCCAGCAGTTTATTTGGCGGGGGCGGTTGTTACTTC,CASSLFGGGGCYF
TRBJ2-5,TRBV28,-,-,TGTGCCAGCAGTGCCCGCAACTATTGGGGGCAAGAGACCCAGTACTTC,CASSARNYWGQETQYF
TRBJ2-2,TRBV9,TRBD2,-,TGTGCCAGCAGCATTAGCGGGTCTATCGGGGAGCTGTTTTTT,CASSISGSIGELFF
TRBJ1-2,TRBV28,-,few,TGTGCCAGTAACCACAGGGCCCGAGGCTATGGCTATACCTTC,CASNHRARGYGYTF
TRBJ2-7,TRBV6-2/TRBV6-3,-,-,TGTGCCAGCAGCAACCCGGAGGGGGTCACCTACGAGCAGTACTTC,CASSNPEGVTYEQYF
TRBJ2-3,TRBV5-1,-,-,TGCGCCAGCAGTCCCGTCCGGCGCGTGGATACGCAGTATTTT,CASSPVRRVDTQYF
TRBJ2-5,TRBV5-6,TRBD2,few,TGTGCCAGCAGCTTGGGTTCTAGCGGGTTCATAAAGACCCAGTACTTC,CASSLGSSGFIKTQYF
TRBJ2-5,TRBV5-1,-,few,TGCGCCAGCAGCCTAGGCTCCTCCCAAGAGACCCAGTACTTC,CASSLGSSQETQYF
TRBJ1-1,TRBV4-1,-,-,TGCGCCAGCAGCCACAATTTGGGGAGCGAGGGTGAAGCTTTCTTT,CASSHNLGSEGEAFF
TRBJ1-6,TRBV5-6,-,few,TGTGCCAGCAGCTTATGGGGGAATTATTCACCCCTCCACTTT,CASSLWGNYSPLHF
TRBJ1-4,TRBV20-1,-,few,TGCAGTGCTAGAGAGTGGGGGGGAGTCGGTGAAAAACTGTTTTTT,CSAREWGGVGEKLFF
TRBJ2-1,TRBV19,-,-,TGTGCCAGTACCCCGCACTCCTACAATGAGCAGTTCTTC,CASTPHSYNEQFF
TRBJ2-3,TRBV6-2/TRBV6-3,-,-,TGTGCCAGCAGTTACACCAACAGTTTGTACCTGGCCCCCGCCTTCACAGATACGCAGTATTTT,CASSYTNSLYLAPAFTDTQYF
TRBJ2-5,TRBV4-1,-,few,TGCGCCAGCAGCCAAGACATGGGAGAGACCCAGTACTTC,CASSQDMGETQYF
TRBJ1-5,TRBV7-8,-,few,TGTGCCAGCAGCTTAGCGCTTTTCGGCGCGGGTCAGCCCCAGCATTTT,CASSLALFGAGQPQHF
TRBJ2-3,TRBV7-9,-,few,TGTGCCAGCAGCTTTGCCGAGGGCGGACGGGAGACAGATACGCAGTATTTT,CASSFAEGGRETDTQYF
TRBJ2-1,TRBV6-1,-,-,TGTGCCAGCAGTGCCCTAGCGAGAGCCTTGACTTACAATGAGCAGTTCTTC,CASSALARALTYNEQFF
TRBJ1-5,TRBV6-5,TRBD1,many,TGTGCCAGCAGTTACTCGCACAGGGGGAATCAGCCCCAGCATTTT,CASSYSHRGNQPQHF
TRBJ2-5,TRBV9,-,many,TGTGCCAGCAGCCTCCATCCTGGGGAGACCCAGTACTTC,CASSLHPGETQYF
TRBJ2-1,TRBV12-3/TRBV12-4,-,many,TGTGCCAGCAGTCAGACCCGACTAGGGGTTTACAATGAGCAGTTCTTC,CASSQTRLGVYNEQFF
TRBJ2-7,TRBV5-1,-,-,TGCGCCGGCAGGAGGATTATCGGCGGAACCTACGAGCAGTACTTC,CAGRRIIGGTYEQYF
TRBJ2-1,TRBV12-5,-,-,TGTGCTAGTGGTCCTGGACTTCTTGAGCAGTTCTTC,CASGPGLLEQFF
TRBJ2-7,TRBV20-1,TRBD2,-,TGCAGTGGGACTAGCGGGACCCACGAGCAGTACTTC,CSGTSGTHEQYF
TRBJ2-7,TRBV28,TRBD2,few,TGTGCCAGCAGTTTATACCTAGCGGGACTAACCTACGAGCAGTACTTC,CASSLYLAGLTYEQYF
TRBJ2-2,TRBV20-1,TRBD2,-,TGCAGTGTCCCACTGTATCCTCGCGGGGGAGCCCTAGCAGGCACCGGGGAGCTGTTTTTT,CSVPLYPRGGALAGTGELFF
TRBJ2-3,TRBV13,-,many,TGTGCCAGCAGTTTAAATCTAGGAACAGATACGCAGTATTTT,CASSLNLGTDTQYF
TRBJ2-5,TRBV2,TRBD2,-,TGTGCCTGCAGTCCATCGACTAGCGGGGGACTGTACCAAGAGACCCAGTACTTC,CACSPSTSGGLYQETQYF
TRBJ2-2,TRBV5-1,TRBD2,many,TGCGCCAGCAGCTTCCCGGGAGGCGGGGAGCTGTTTTTT,CASSFPGGGELFF
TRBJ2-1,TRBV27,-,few,TGTGCCAGCAGTTTATCGTGGTCCCATGAGCAGTTCTTC,CASSLSWSHEQFF
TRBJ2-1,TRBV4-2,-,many,TGTGCCAGCAGCCAAGAAACCCTAGGTGGGCCACAGGGCGGAGTCTACAATGAGCAGTTCTTC,CASSQETLGGPQGGVYNEQFF
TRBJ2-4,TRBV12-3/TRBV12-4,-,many,TGTGCCAGCAGTCCGACAGTAGCCAAAAACATTCAGTACTTC,CASSPTVAKNIQYF
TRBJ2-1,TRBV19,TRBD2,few,TGTGCCAGTAGTTCTTCGGGAGGGCCCTCGTACAATGAGCAGTTCTTC,CASSSSGGPSYNEQFF
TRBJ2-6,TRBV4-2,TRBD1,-,TGTGCCAGCAGCCAGACAGGGGTTGGGGCCAACGTCCTGACTTTC,CASSQTGVGANVLTF
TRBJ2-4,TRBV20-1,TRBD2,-,TGCAGTGCTAAAAGACCTGCTAGCGGCACCAAAAACATTCAGTACTTC,CSAKRPASGTKNIQYF
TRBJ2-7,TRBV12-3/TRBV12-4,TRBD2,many,TGTGCCAGCAGTCCCGGACTAGCGGGAGTAGATGAGCAGTACTTC,CASSPGLAGVDEQYF
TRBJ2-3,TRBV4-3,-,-,TGCGCCAGCAGCCATGGGACGGGCACAGATACGCAGTATTTT,CASSHGTGTDTQYF
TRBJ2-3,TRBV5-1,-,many,TGCGCCAGCAGCTTGACTCTCTCCACAGATACGCAGTATTTT,CASSLTLSTDTQYF
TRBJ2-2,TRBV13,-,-,TGTGCCAGCAGCTCGACAGGGTCGAGGAGGGAGGGGCCCCCCGGGGAGCTGTTTTTT,CASSSTGSRREGPPGELFF
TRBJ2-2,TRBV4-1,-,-,TGCGCCAGCAGCCAAGTTGCGGACACCGGGGAGCTGTTTTTT,CASSQVADTGELFF
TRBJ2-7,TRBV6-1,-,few,TGTGCCAGCGCTTGGGCAGGGAGCCCCTACGAGCAGTACTTC,CASAWAGSPYEQYF
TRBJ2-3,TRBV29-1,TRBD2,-,TGCAGCGTTGGACGACTAGCGGGAGGGGGAGATACGCAGTATTTT,CSVGRLAGGGDTQYF